This passage covers 25 T cell receptor beta chains from one sample sequenced in a study of blood T cells in healthy people across ages. Together with a sample-barcoded 5' primer, a J-beta primer mix was included in a second PCR lasting about 7 to 12 cycles. MiXCR, run by TCRdb on the 5' RACE reads, gives a single entry per CDR3 protein. Among 1.5 million to 2 million distinct CDR3 sequences, about 31% were seen once, and the ten largest hold over 9%. Input material: blood. The source of these receptors is a woman in her twenties or thirties in good health.

This chain connects TRBV29-1 to TRBJ1-2; perhaps TRBD1 as D (6 bases). CDR3 size: 19 residues. Trimming stripped 4 bases from V and 0 bases from J, with 27 bases between. Looked up from germline, CDR1 is SQVTM and CDR2 is ANQGSEA. CDR3 loop: CSVAAPLRDTRDANYGYTF. CDR3 nucleotide sequence: TGCAGCGTTGCAGCGCCGCTGCGGGACACCAGGGACGCTAACTATGGCTACACCTTC.

This chain connects TRBV19 to TRBJ2-1, with 8 positions matching TRBD1. The germline gives CDR1 LNHDA, CDR2 SQIVND (reference sequence). V lost 5 bases to trimming and J lost 1 base; unmatched junction nucleotides: 7. This CDR3 comprises 16 residues. The CDR3 bases are TGTGCCAGTAGTCCGGACAGGGTGAATTCCTACAATGAGCAGTTCTTC. This sequence encodes CASSPDRVNSYNEQFF.

The chain employs TRBV29-1 and TRBJ2-7, with no clear D. Germline loops: CDR1 SQVTM, CDR2 ANQGSEA. The CDR3 is 9 amino acids. V was shortened by 7 bases and J by 3 bases, with 4 bases between the two germline ends. In DNA form, the CDR3 reads TGCAGCGAAAACTACGAGCAGTACTTC. This gives the protein CSENYEQYF.

On this clonotype itself: The DNA is omitted, as the CDR3 cannot be located on it reliably, and the CDR3 follows TCRdb's listing. This rearrangement joins TRBV20-1 to TRBJ2-1. The CDR3 region is 13 residues in length, termini included. Germline assignment: CDR1 DFQATT and CDR2 SNEGSKA (reference sequence). CDR3 loop: CSTSGRFYNEQFF.

This clonotype was observed many times. The chain links TRBV29-1 to TRBJ2-1, with 10 positions matching TRBD1. V shed 7 bases and J 2 bases; nucleotides not matched to a gene: 8. This CDR3 comprises 15 residues. CDR1 and CDR2 (germline): SQVTM, ANQGSEA. CDR3 amino acids: CSAGAGTGAYNEQFF. The CDR3 DNA follows: TGCAGCGCGGGAGCCGGGACAGGGGCCTACAATGAGCAGTTCTTC.

J is TRBJ2-3 and V is TRBV25-1; D ambiguous. The germline V gene has CDR1 MGHDK and CDR2 SYGVNS. The CDR3 spans 13 residues. Between the trimmed V and J ends, which lost 7 bases and 6 bases, there was a span of 14 bases. The CDR3 loop reads CASTEAFRDTQYF. DNA of the CDR3: TGTGCCAGCACTGAGGCGTTCAGGGATACGCAGTATTTT.

CDR3 protein: CASSRNTLNTGELFF. The CDR3 DNA follows: TGCGCCAGCAGTAGGAACACCTTGAACACCGGGGAGCTGTTTTTT. The chain has TRBV10-1 and TRBJ2-2; no clear D gene. Germline V lookup: CDR1 WNHNN, CDR2 SYGVQD (reference sequence). The CDR3 runs 15 residues. V was shortened by 5 bases and J by 1 base, with 11 bases between the two germline ends.

The rearrangement uses TRBV9 and TRBJ1-2; a weak D match, TRBD1 (6 bases). V shed 4 bases and J shed 0 bases, with 13 bases lying between them. This CDR3 region has 15 residues. Per germline, CDR1 SGDLS and CDR2 YYNGEE. DNA for the CDR3: TGTGCCAGCAGCCGGGCAGGGGAGACTAACTATGGCTACACCTTC. It codes for CASSRAGETNYGYTF.

This clonotype turned up a few times. The chain joins TRBV20-1 to TRBJ2-7; TRBD2 might be the D (6 bases). V lost 8 bases and J 4 bases, leaving 18 bases between the germline ends. The CDR3 extends over 13 amino acids. Germline V gives CDR1 DFQATT, CDR2 SNEGSKA (reference sequence). This CDR3 is CSSSSIGRYEQYF. Here the CDR3 DNA reads TGCAGTTCCAGCTCAATAGGGAGGTACGAGCAGTACTTC.

On this clonotype itself: A read error may explain this, as a much larger clone is one base away. The J gene is TRBJ2-5, the V gene TRBV12-3 or TRBV12-4, with D perhaps TRBD1 (6 bases). CDR3 length equals 13 residues. V lost 6 bases and J 7 bases, leaving 15 bases between the germline ends. The chain's CDR3 is CASSLFEGVTQYF. CDR3 DNA: TGTGCCAGCAGCCTGTTTGAGGGGGTGACCCAGTACTTC.

The chain employs TRBV20-1 and TRBJ1-1; D uncertain. Trimming took 0 bases from V and 1 from J, leaving 15 bases between them. The germline CDR1 and CDR2 sequences are DFQATT and SNEGSKA (reference sequence). The CDR3 is 16 amino acids. In DNA, the CDR3 is TGCAGTGCTAGAGATAGACCCTCAGTCCCGAACACTGAAGCTTTCTTT. It yields the protein CSARDRPSVPNTEAFF.

The chain carries TRBV10-3 and TRBJ2-5, with TRBD2 identical over 10 bases. Germline assignment: CDR1 ENHRY and CDR2 SYGVKD. This CDR3 spans 18 amino acids. V dropped 0 bases and J dropped 6; count of bases not matched to a gene: 13. The CDR3 coding sequence is TGTGCCATCAGTGAGTCAGGGACTAGCGCGTCATTTATCAAGACCCAGTACTTC. Translation gives CAISESGTSASFIKTQYF.

The J gene is TRBJ2-5, the V gene TRBV6-6; D is ambiguous. The ends were cut back, 2 bases at V and 0 bases at J, with 4 bases in the middle. From germline, CDR1 is MNHNY and CDR2 SVGAGI (reference sequence). This CDR3 region has 13 residues. The CDR3 protein is CASSYRNQETQYF. The DNA of the CDR3 is TGTGCCAGCAGTTACAGGAACCAAGAGACCCAGTACTTC.

This clonotype has just a few counts. The chain has TRBV20-1 and TRBJ1-1; D gene uncertain. From germline, CDR1 is DFQATT and CDR2 SNEGSKA (reference sequence). The CDR3 sequence is 11 residues long. Trimming removed 7 bases from V and 1 base from J, with 7 bases in between. Here the CDR3 reads CSGKGNTEAFF. The CDR3 region has the DNA TGCAGTGGTAAAGGGAACACTGAAGCTTTCTTT.

This clonotype appeared a single time. A much larger clone differs by one base, so this may be a read error. This chain uses TRBV29-1 with TRBJ2-1; 14 nucleotides line up with TRBD2. The V segment lost 8 bases and the J segment 9 bases; nucleotides outside the gene matches: 9. Germline V gene data show CDR1 as SQVTM and CDR2 as ANQGSEA. CDR3 length: 14 amino acids. Here the CDR3 DNA reads TGCAGCTCCGCCAGGACTAGCGGGAGGAGTGAGCAGTTCTTC. Translation: CSSARTSGRSEQFF.

The rearrangement links TRBV30 to TRBJ2-1; D tentatively fits TRBD1 or TRBD2 (5 bases each). Germline V gene lookup returns CDR1 GTSNPN and CDR2 SVGIG (reference sequence). This CDR3 is built from 17 residues. Deletions cut 1 base from V and 8 bases from J, with 24 bases between. The CDR3 sequence: CAWSAMLGIREGDEQFF. CDR3 bases: TGTGCCTGGAGTGCTATGCTCGGGATCCGAGAAGGGGATGAGCAGTTCTTC.

CDR3 residues: CASSHRRVDASQETQYF. The DNA for the CDR3 is TGTGCCAGCAGCCACCGCCGGGTAGATGCCTCGCAAGAGACCCAGTACTTC. The V call is TRBV7-9, the J call TRBJ2-5, with D hard to call. V was pared by 5 bases and J by 2 bases, with 21 bases between. This CDR3 region has 17 residues. CDR1 and CDR2 from the germline V gene are SEHNR and FQNEAQ (reference sequence).

This clonotype was picked up a small number of times. The chain employs TRBV20-1 and TRBJ2-1, with 11 positions matching TRBD2. Looked up from germline, CDR1 is DFQATT and CDR2 is SNEGSKA (reference sequence). CDR3 size: 16 residues. V lost 4 bases to trimming and J lost 7 bases; unmatched junction nucleotides: 12. This CDR3 is CSAMGVLAGVVNEQFF. The CDR3 region has the DNA TGCAGTGCTATGGGAGTACTAGCGGGAGTGGTTAATGAGCAGTTCTTC.

The CDR3, as DNA: TGTGCCAGCAGTTTGACAGGGCAGGCTAACTATGGCTACACCTTC. Encoded protein: CASSLTGQANYGYTF. The rearrangement uses TRBV28 and TRBJ1-2; 7 bases match TRBD1. V shed 3 bases, J shed 0 bases, and the junction held 4 bases outside the gene matches. This CDR3 contains 15 residues. Germline-derived CDR1 and CDR2 are MDHEN and SYDVKM.

The chain links TRBV24-1 to TRBJ2-5; D is undetermined. V lost 3 bases to trimming and J lost 7 bases, with 11 bases between them. The CDR3 is 13 amino acids. Germline V gene sequence: CDR1 KGHDR, CDR2 SFDVKD. The CDR3, as DNA: TGTGCCACCAGTGATCCCCTCCGCGGGACCCAGTACTTC. It translates to CATSDPLRGTQYF.

The chain combines TRBV29-1 with TRBJ2-1; D is tentatively TRBD1 or TRBD2 (7 bases each). CDR1 and CDR2 from the germline V gene are SQVTM and ANQGSEA. The CDR3 has 17 residues. Trimming left V 7 bases short and J 9 bases short, with 31 bases between. Written as DNA, the CDR3 is TGCAGCGCTCAAGCGGGATGGGTCATTTCGACAGGGAGTGAGCAGTTCTTC. Amino acids: CSAQAGWVISTGSEQFF.

The CDR3 DNA reads as TGTGCCAGCAGTGAAGCCCATTGGACAGGGAAGGGCGAGCAGTACTTC. It translates to CASSEAHWTGKGEQYF. The chain is built from TRBV2 and TRBJ2-5, with 8 bases matching TRBD1. Gene TRBJ2-7 matches the end of the DNA better, so the J call may be wrong. Germline values: CDR1 SNHLY, CDR2 FYNNEI. The CDR3 has 16 amino acids.

This rearrangement joins TRBV2 to TRBJ2-1; maybe TRBD2 (6 bases). This CDR3 is built from 14 residues. Per the germline V gene, CDR1 is SNHLY and CDR2 is FYNNEI. V was cut by 7 bases and J by 7 bases, with 17 bases left in between. This chain's CDR3 is CASNLLGGGNEQFF. CDR3 DNA: TGTGCCAGCAATTTACTCGGGGGTGGGAATGAGCAGTTCTTC.

The chain employs TRBV20-1 and TRBJ2-7; 16 positions match TRBD2. Trimming took 0 bases from V and 5 from J; bases not matched to a gene: 16. This CDR3 has 20 amino acids. CDR1 and CDR2 from the germline V gene are DFQATT and SNEGSKA (reference sequence). The CDR3 region is CSAREIQKGTSGRAVDEQYF. CDR3 in DNA: TGCAGTGCTAGAGAGATTCAGAAAGGGACTAGCGGGAGGGCCGTCGACGAGCAGTACTTC.

As to this clonotype: Relative to the germline gene, one junction end is altered; a read error may explain this. The chain links TRBV4-1 to TRBJ2-1; 7 nucleotides agree with TRBD2. The length of the CDR3 is 14 residues. Looked up from germline, CDR1 is MGHRA and CDR2 is YSYEKL. CDR3 loop: CASRAGISCNEQFF. The CDR3 nucleotides are TGCGCCAGCAGAGCGGGGATCTCCTGCAATGAGCAGTTCTTC.